A selection of T cell receptor beta chains follows, all from one sample in a study of blood T cell repertoires in COVID-19. Sequenced by immunoSEQ multiplex PCR; TCRdb stores in-frame clones only, minus some. Here the sample spans roughly 200,000 clones, just under 90% being singletons. Sequenced: PBMCs or T cells enriched from blood (not recorded which). These receptors were collected from a woman in her 30s with acute COVID-19. The CDR3 runs from the conserved cysteine through the conserved F or W. The D gene is left open where the match is weak. Size is stated for part of the rows, as once, few or many counts, or as a class when the clone is expanded.

v_call	clone_size	j_call	d_call	cdr3_aa	cdr3_nt
TRBV20-1	-	TRBJ1-1	-	CSATGAAEAFF	TGCAGTGCTACCGGAGCAGCGGAAGCTTTCTTT
TRBV7-9	-	TRBJ2-3	-	CASSLAVAAVDTQYF	TGTGCCAGCAGCTTAGCGGTCGCGGCTGTAGATACGCAGTATTTT
TRBV28	-	TRBJ1-2	TRBD1	CASSSKGAPNYGYTF	TGTGCCAGCAGTTCTAAGGGGGCGCCTAACTATGGCTACACCTTC
TRBV16	-	TRBJ1-6	TRBD1	CASSRLQGRDTPLHF	TGTGCCAGCAGCAGATTACAGGGGAGAGATACACCCCTCCACTTT
TRBV25-1	-	TRBJ1-1	-	CASSEFRGLNTEAFF	TGTGCCAGCAGTGAATTCAGAGGGCTGAACACTGAAGCTTTCTTT
TRBV5-6	-	TRBJ2-7	-	CASSIRQDSYEQYF	TGTGCCAGCAGCATTAGACAGGACTCCTACGAGCAGTACTTC
TRBV7-9	-	TRBJ2-2	TRBD2	CASSLRGSGATNTGELFF	TGTGCCAGCAGCTTACGGGGCAGCGGGGCAACGAACACCGGGGAGCTGTTTTTT
TRBV10-3	once	TRBJ1-1	TRBD1	CAISTAGQGDTEAFF	TGTGCCATCAGTACAGCGGGACAGGGGGACACTGAAGCTTTCTTT
TRBV23-1	-	TRBJ1-6	-	CASGPESGSPLHF	TGCGCCAGCGGGCCGGAAAGCGGGTCACCCCTCCACTTT
TRBV5-6	-	TRBJ1-2	-	CASSLDPRQTYGYTF	TGTGCCAGCAGCCTCGACCCGCGACAGACCTATGGCTACACCTTC
TRBV5-6	-	TRBJ2-5	-	CASSPSHQETQYF	TGTGCCAGCAGCCCATCCCACCAAGAGACCCAGTACTTC
TRBV7-9	once	TRBJ1-1	-	CASSPGRRDTEAFF	TGTGCCAGCAGCCCAGGTCGGCGGGACACTGAAGCTTTCTTT
TRBV2	-	TRBJ1-5	TRBD1	CASSEARGNGRGLGQPQHF	TGTGCCAGCAGTGAAGCAAGAGGTAATGGCAGGGGGCTAGGGCAGCCCCAGCATTTT
TRBV12-3/TRBV12-4	few	TRBJ1-6	TRBD1	CASRGQANSPLHF	TGTGCCAGCAGGGGACAGGCGAATTCGCCCCTCCACTTT
TRBV18	-	TRBJ2-5	TRBD1	CASSPDRVGETQYF	TGTGCCAGCTCACCGGACAGGGTGGGGGAGACCCAGTACTTC
TRBV25-1	few	TRBJ1-2	-	CASSDSLSSGIDGYTF	TGTGCCAGCAGTGATTCTTTATCGTCGGGGATTGATGGCTACACCTTC
TRBV3-1/TRBV3-2	-	TRBJ2-7	TRBD2	CASSRLGTSVDEQYF	TGTGCCAGCAGCCGTCTTGGGACTAGCGTCGACGAGCAGTACTTC
TRBV5-1	-	TRBJ1-4	-	CASSLLQGSTNEKLFF	TGCGCCAGCAGCTTGTTGCAGGGGTCGACTAATGAAAAACTGTTTTTT
TRBV19	once	TRBJ1-4	-	CASSNPPRTVEKLFF	TGTGCCAGTAGTAACCCCCCCCGGACAGTCGAAAAACTGTTTTTT
TRBV2	-	TRBJ1-6	-	CASRSHFGGNNSPLHF	TGTGCCAGCAGATCCCACTTCGGGGGGAATAATTCACCCCTCCACTTT
TRBV10-2	-	TRBJ1-1	TRBD1	CASSDGRRGRTEAFF	TGCGCCAGCAGTGATGGACGGAGGGGGCGGACTGAAGCTTTCTTT
TRBV7-6	-	TRBJ2-5	-	CASSHPRQTYQETQYF	TGTGCCAGCAGCCACCCGCGACAGACGTACCAAGAGACCCAGTACTTC
TRBV18	-	TRBJ1-6	TRBD1	CASSSTGGRDSPLHF	TGTGCCAGCTCATCTACAGGGGGCAGGGATTCACCCCTCCACTTT
TRBV7-2	once	TRBJ2-3	-	CASSTVGGADTQYF	TGTGCCAGCAGCACCGTAGGGGGGGCAGATACGCAGTATTTT
TRBV27	few	TRBJ2-7	TRBD1	CASRPAGTGGFYEQYF	TGTGCCAGCAGACCGGCCGGGACAGGGGGCTTCTACGAGCAGTACTTC
TRBV5-4	-	TRBJ1-4	-	CASSPGWAPTNEKLFF	TGTGCCAGCAGCCCAGGATGGGCCCCAACTAATGAAAAACTGTTTTTT
TRBV7-9	-	TRBJ1-1	TRBD1	CASSFSGTGMTEAFF	TGTGCCAGCAGCTTTTCCGGGACAGGGATGACTGAAGCTTTCTTT
TRBV19	-	TRBJ1-1	-	CASSTQGMNTEAFF	TGTGCCAGTAGTACACAGGGCATGAACACTGAAGCTTTCTTT
TRBV9	-	TRBJ2-3	TRBD2	CASSVRRLASTDTQYF	TGTGCCAGCAGCGTACGGAGACTAGCTAGCACAGATACGCAGTATTTT
TRBV10-3	-	TRBJ1-1	-	CAISESRRNTEAFF	TGTGCCATCAGTGAGTCTAGGAGGAACACTGAAGCTTTCTTT
TRBV29-1	-	TRBJ1-4	-	CSGGGGGEKLFF	TGCAGCGGTGGGGGAGGGGGTGAAAAACTGTTTTTT
TRBV30	-	TRBJ1-2	TRBD1	CAWSARPGTDGYTF	TGTGCCTGGAGTGCACGCCCCGGGACAGACGGCTACACCTTC
TRBV5-1	-	TRBJ1-2	TRBD1	CASSLVGQGSLNYGYTF	TGCGCCAGCAGCTTGGTCGGACAGGGTTCTCTTAACTATGGCTACACCTTC
TRBV24-1	-	TRBJ1-2	-	CATSDSGSNYGYTF	TGTGCCACCAGTGATAGCGGGTCCAACTATGGCTACACCTTC
TRBV3-1/TRBV3-2	-	TRBJ2-3	-	CASSQPLARGAGTDTQYF	TGTGCCAGCAGCCAACCCCTCGCCCGGGGGGCGGGCACAGATACGCAGTATTTT
TRBV6-1	-	TRBJ2-7	-	CASSEGSGFYEQYF	TGTGCCAGCAGTGAGGGGTCAGGGTTCTACGAGCAGTACTTC
TRBV18	-	TRBJ1-2	-	CASSPSTGGSAYTF	TGTGCCAGCTCACCATCGACTGGAGGATCCGCCTACACCTTC
TRBV7-3	-	TRBJ2-5	-	CASSLKHNGETQYF	TGTGCCAGCAGCTTAAAACATAACGGGGAGACCCAGTACTTC
TRBV30	-	TRBJ1-4	-	CAWSVRLGAEEKLFF	TGTGCCTGGAGTGTACGGTTGGGGGCAGAGGAAAAACTGTTTTTT
TRBV4-1	-	TRBJ1-2	TRBD1	CASSQGGQGVRVGYTF	TGCGCCAGCAGCCAAGGGGGACAGGGAGTACGTGTTGGCTACACCTTC
TRBV19	-	TRBJ2-2	TRBD1	CASTVQGAGGELFF	TGTGCCAGTACGGTGCAGGGGGCAGGCGGGGAGCTGTTTTTT
TRBV7-3	-	TRBJ2-7	TRBD1	CASSWYRGPLYEQYF	TGTGCCAGCAGCTGGTACAGGGGGCCCCTCTACGAGCAGTACTTC
TRBV11-2	-	TRBJ1-4	TRBD1	CASSTRQGEKLFF	TGTGCCAGCAGCACTCGACAGGGGGAAAAACTGTTTTTT
TRBV25-1	few	TRBJ1-6	TRBD1	CASSEYGAGGGSPLHF	TGTGCCAGCAGTGAATATGGTGCAGGGGGAGGATCACCCCTCCACTTT
TRBV18	-	TRBJ2-1	TRBD1	CASSPSNDRGQFF	TGTGCCAGCTCACCGTCGAACGACAGGGGGCAGTTCTTC
TRBV10-2	-	TRBJ2-5	TRBD2	CASSSGGPQETQYF	TGCGCCAGCAGTAGCGGGGGCCCACAAGAGACCCAGTACTTC
TRBV5-1	once	TRBJ1-1	-	CASSSSGFSTEAFF	TGCGCCAGCAGCTCGTCAGGGTTCAGCACTGAAGCTTTCTTT
TRBV7-9	-	TRBJ1-6	TRBD1	CASSLGGQGALNSPLHF	TGTGCCAGCAGCCTGGGCGGTCAGGGGGCCCTGAATTCACCCCTCCACTTT
TRBV7-2	once	TRBJ1-3	-	CASSFLGGVGNTIYF	TGTGCCAGCAGCTTTCTTGGCGGAGTTGGAAACACCATATATTTT
TRBV5-1	-	TRBJ1-4	-	CASSLEGTLLATNEKLFF	TGCGCCAGCAGCTTGGAAGGGACACTACTTGCAACTAATGAAAAACTGTTTTTT
TRBV5-1	-	TRBJ1-4	-	CATSDGSDEKLFF	TGCGCCACCAGCGATGGGAGCGATGAAAAACTGTTTTTT
TRBV11-2	-	TRBJ1-1	TRBD1	CASSLLRGTGTEAFF	TGTGCCAGCAGCCTACTCAGGGGGACGGGCACTGAAGCTTTCTTT
TRBV5-1	-	TRBJ1-5	-	CASSLGGAQPQHF	TGCGCCAGCAGCTTGGGGGGAGCTCAGCCCCAGCATTTT
TRBV2	-	TRBJ1-6	TRBD1	CASRGQGENSPLHF	TGTGCCAGCAGAGGACAGGGAGAAAATTCACCCCTCCACTTT
TRBV19	-	TRBJ1-5	-	CASSITPSRQDSNQPQHF	TGTGCCAGTAGTATTACCCCATCCCGACAGGATAGCAATCAGCCCCAGCATTTT
TRBV6-4	-	TRBJ2-7	-	CASRPPGGYEQYF	TGTGCCAGCAGGCCCCCAGGGGGGTACGAGCAGTACTTC
TRBV7-9	-	TRBJ2-7	-	CASSAGRGPPPYEQYF	TGTGCCAGCAGCGCGGGGCGGGGGCCACCCCCCTACGAGCAGTACTTC
TRBV5-1	-	TRBJ1-2	-	CASSLEGDNYGYTF	TGCGCCAGCAGCTTGGAAGGGGATAACTATGGCTACACCTTC